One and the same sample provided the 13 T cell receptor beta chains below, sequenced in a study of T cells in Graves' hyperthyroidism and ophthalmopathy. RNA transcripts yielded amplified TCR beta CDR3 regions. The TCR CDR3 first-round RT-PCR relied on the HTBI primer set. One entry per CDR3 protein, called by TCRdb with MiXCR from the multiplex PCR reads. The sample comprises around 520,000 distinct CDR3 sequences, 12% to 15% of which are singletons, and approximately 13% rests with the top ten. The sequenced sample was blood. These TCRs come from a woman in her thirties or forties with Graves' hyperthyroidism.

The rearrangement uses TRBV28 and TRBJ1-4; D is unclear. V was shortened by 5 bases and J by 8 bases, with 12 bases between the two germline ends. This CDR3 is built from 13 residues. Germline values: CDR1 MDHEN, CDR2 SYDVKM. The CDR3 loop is CASSRQLWEKLFF. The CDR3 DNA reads TGTGCCAGCAGTCGCCAACTATGGGAAAAACTGTTTTTT.

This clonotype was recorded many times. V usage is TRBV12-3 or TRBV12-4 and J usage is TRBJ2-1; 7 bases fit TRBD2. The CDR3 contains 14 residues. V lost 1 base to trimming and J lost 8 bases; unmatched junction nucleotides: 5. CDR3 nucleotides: TGTGCCAGCAGTTTAGGAGGGAGGGGCGATGAGCAGTTCTTC. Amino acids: CASSLGGRGDEQFF.

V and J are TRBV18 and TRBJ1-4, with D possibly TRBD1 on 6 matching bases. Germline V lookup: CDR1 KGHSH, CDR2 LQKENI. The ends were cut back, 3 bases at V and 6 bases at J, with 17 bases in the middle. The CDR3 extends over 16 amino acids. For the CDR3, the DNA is TGTGCCAGCTCACCTATGTTATACAGGGAGGATGAAAAACTGTTTTTT. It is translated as CASSPMLYREDEKLFF.

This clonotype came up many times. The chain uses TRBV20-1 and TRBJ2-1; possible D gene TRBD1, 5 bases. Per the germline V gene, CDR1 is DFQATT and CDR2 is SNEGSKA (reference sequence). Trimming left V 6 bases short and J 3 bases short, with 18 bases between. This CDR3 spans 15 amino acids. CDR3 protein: CSANPRVSLYNEQFF. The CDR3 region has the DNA TGCAGTGCCAATCCCAGGGTATCCCTCTACAATGAGCAGTTCTTC.

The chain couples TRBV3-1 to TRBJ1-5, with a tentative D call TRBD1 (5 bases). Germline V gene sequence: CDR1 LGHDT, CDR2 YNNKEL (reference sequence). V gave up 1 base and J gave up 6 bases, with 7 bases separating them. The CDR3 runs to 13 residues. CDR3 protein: CASSQGGSQPQHF. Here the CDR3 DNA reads TGTGCCAGCAGCCAAGGGGGCAGTCAGCCCCAGCATTTT.

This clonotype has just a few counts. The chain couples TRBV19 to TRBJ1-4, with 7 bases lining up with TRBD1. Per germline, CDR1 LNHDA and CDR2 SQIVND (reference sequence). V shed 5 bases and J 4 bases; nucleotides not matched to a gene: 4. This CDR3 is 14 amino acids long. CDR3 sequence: CASSLRDSNEKLFF. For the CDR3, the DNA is TGTGCCAGTAGTCTCCGGGACAGTAATGAAAAACTGTTTTTT.

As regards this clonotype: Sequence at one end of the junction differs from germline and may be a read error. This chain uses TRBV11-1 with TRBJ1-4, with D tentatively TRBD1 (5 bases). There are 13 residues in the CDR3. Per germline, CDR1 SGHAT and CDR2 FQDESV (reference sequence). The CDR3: CAGSLAEGEKLFF. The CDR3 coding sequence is TGTGCCGGCAGCTTGGCCGAGGGGGAAAAACTGTTTTTT.

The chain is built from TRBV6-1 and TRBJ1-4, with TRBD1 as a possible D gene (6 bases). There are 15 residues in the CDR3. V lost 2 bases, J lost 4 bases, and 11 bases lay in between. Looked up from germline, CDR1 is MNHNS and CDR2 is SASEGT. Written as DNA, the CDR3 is TGTGCCAGCAGTGAAAGGGGGAGCTATAATGAAAAACTGTTTTTT. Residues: CASSERGSYNEKLFF.

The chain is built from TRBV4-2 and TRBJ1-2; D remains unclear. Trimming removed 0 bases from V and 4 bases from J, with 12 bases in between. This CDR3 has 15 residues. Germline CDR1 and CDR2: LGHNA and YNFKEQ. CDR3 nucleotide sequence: TGTGCCAGCAGCCAAGATAAAACCACTATCTATGGCTACACCTTC. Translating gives CASSQDKTTIYGYTF.

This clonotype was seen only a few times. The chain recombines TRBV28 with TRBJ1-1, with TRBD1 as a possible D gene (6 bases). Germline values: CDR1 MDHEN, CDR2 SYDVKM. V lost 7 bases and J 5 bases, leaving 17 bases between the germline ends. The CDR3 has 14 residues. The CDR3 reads CASTDTTGWTEAFF. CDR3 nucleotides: TGTGCCAGCACCGATACCACAGGGTGGACTGAAGCTTTCTTT.

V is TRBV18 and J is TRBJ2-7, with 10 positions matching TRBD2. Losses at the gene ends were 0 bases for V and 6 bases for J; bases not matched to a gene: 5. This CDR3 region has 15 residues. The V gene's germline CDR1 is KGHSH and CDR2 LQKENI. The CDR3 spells CASSPPSRTSGEQYF. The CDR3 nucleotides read TGTGCCAGCTCACCACCTAGCCGGACTAGCGGCGAGCAGTACTTC.

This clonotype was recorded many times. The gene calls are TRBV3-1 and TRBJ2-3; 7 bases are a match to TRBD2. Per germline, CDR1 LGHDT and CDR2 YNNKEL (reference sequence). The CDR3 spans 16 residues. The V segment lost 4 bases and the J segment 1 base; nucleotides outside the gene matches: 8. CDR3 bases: TGTGCCAGCAGCCTGCTTGCGGGAGAGCGCACAGATACGCAGTATTTT. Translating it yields CASSLLAGERTDTQYF.

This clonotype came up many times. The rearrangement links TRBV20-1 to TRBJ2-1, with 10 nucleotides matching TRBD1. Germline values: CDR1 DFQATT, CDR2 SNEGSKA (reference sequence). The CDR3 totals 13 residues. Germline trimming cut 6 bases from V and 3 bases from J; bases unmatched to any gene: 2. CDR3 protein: CSARTGGYNEQFF. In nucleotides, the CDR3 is TGCAGTGCGAGGACAGGGGGCTACAATGAGCAGTTCTTC.